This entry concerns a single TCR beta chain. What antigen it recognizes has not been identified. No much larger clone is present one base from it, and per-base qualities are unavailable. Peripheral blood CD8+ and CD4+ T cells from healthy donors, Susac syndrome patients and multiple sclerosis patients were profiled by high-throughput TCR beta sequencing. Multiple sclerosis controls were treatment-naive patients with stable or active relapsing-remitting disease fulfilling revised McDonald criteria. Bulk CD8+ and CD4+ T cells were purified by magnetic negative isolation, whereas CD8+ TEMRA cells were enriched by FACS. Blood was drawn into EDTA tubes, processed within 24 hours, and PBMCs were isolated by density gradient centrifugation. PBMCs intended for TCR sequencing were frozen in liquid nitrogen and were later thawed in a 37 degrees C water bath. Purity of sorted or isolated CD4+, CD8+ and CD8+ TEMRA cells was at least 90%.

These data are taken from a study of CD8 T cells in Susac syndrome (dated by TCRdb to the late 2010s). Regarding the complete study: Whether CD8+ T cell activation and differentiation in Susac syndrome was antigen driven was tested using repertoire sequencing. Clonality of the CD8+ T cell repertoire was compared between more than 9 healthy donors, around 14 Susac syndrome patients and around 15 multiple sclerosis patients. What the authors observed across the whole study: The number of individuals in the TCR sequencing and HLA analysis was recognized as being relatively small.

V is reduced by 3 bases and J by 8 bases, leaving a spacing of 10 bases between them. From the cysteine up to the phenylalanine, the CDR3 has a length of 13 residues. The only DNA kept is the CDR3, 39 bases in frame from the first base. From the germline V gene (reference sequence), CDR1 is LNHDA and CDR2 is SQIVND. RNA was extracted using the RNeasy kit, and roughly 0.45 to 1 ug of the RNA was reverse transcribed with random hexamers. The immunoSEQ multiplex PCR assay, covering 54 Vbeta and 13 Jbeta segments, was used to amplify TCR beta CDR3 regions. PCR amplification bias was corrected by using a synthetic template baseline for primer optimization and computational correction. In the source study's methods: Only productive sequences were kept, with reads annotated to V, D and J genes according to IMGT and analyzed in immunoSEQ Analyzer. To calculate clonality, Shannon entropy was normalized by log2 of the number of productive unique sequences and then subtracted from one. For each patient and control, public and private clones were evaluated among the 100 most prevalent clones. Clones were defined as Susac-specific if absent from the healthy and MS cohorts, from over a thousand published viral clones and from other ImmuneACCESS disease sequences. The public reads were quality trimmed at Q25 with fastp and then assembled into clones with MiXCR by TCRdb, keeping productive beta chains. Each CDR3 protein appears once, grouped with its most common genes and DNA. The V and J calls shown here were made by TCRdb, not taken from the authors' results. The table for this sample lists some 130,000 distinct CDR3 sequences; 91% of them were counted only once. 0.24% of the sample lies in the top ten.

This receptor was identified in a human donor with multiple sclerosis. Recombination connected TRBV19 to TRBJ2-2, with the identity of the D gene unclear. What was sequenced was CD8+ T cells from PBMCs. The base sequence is TGTGCCAGTAGTATCACTTCTGAGGGGGAGCTGTTTTTT. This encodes CASSITSEGELFF.